These T cell receptor beta chains were read from a single sample in a study of T cell responses to AZD1222 COVID-19 vaccine. The method was immunoSEQ multiplex PCR; TCRdb's version includes in-frame clones alone and lacks a portion of them. The sample table includes around 140,000 clones. Sample: peripheral blood. Receptors were obtained from an adult in good health. The CDR3 runs from the conserved cysteine through the conserved F or W. A D gene is named only where the DNA matches it firmly.

- | 16 | TRBJ1-4 | TRBV28 | TGTGCCAGCAGTTTATGGGGCCCCTCTGGTAATGAAAAACTGTTTTTT | CASSLWGPSGNEKLFF
TRBD1 | 15 | TRBJ2-3 | TRBV9 | TGTGCCAGCAGCGAAAGACAGGGATACACAGATACGCAGTATTTT | CASSERQGYTDTQYF
TRBD2 | 15 | TRBJ2-1 | TRBV5-1 | TGCGCCAGCAGCTCCCAGCGGGGGGCGTACAATGAGCAGTTCTTC | CASSSQRGAYNEQFF
TRBD1 | 14 | TRBJ2-1 | TRBV7-3 | TGTGCCAGCAGCGCTGACAGGGTCCACAATGAGCAGTTCTTC | CASSADRVHNEQFF
TRBD2 | 17 | TRBJ2-5 | TRBV4-1 | TGCGCCAGCAGCCAAGACGCGGGGGGGCCGTACCAAGAGACCCAGTACTTC | CASSQDAGGPYQETQYF
TRBD1 | 14 | TRBJ1-4 | TRBV18 | TGTGCCAGCTCACGAGGCAGGGGGCACGAAAAACTGTTTTTT | CASSRGRGHEKLFF
TRBD1 | 13 | TRBJ1-6 | TRBV6-5 | TGTGCCAGCAGAACAGGGGACAATTCACCCCTCCACTTT | CASRTGDNSPLHF
- | 11 | TRBJ2-7 | TRBV11-1 | TGTGCCAGCAGCCGCAATAAGCATAGGTACTTC | CASSRNKHRYF
- | 12 | TRBJ2-7 | TRBV7-3 | TGTGCCAGGCGTTGGAACTCCTACGAGCAGTACTTC | CARRWNSYEQYF
- | 16 | TRBJ1-5 | TRBV5-5 | TGTGCCAGCAGCTTGCAGAGCGGCCGGGGCAATCAGCCCCAGCATTTT | CASSLQSGRGNQPQHF
- | 14 | TRBJ1-2 | TRBV27 | TGTGCCAGCAGTTTTGGGCAAGGGTTTGACGGCTACACCTTC | CASSFGQGFDGYTF
- | 12 | TRBJ2-5 | TRBV3-1/TRBV3-2 | TGTGCCAGCAGCCAGGGACAAGAGACCCAGTACTTC | CASSQGQETQYF
- | 13 | TRBJ1-1 | TRBV27 | TGTGCCAGTTACAGGGTCCCCAACACTGAAGCTTTCTTT | CASYRVPNTEAFF
- | 14 | TRBJ1-6 | TRBV6-5 | TGTGCCAGCAGCTTAGGGGTCGGGAATTCACCCCTCCACTTT | CASSLGVGNSPLHF
- | 17 | TRBJ1-5 | TRBV27 | TGTGCCAGCAGCTCCTGGGGGATTCCTAATAACAATCAGCCCCAGCATTTT | CASSSWGIPNNNQPQHF
- | 11 | TRBJ1-6 | TRBV30 | TGTGCCTGGAGTAACAACGGTCCCCTCCACTTT | CAWSNNGPLHF
TRBD2 | 15 | TRBJ2-3 | TRBV9 | TGTGCCAGCAGCGATGGGACTAGCGGCACAGATACGCAGTATTTT | CASSDGTSGTDTQYF
- | 14 | TRBJ2-7 | TRBV29-1 | TGCAGCGTTGAAGTCCGGGGGCAAGGGGGCGAGCAGTACTTC | CSVEVRGQGGEQYF
- | 14 | TRBJ2-7 | TRBV5-4 | TGTGCCAGCAGCTTGGGGGTGGCATCGGGGGAGCAGTACTTC | CASSLGVASGEQYF
TRBD1 | 15 | TRBJ2-7 | TRBV6-6 | TGTGCCAGCAGTTACTCGTCGGACAGGGCCTACGAGCAGTACTTC | CASSYSSDRAYEQYF
TRBD1 | 11 | TRBJ1-2 | TRBV29-1 | TGCAGCGACCGACAGGGAGATGGCTACACCTTC | CSDRQGDGYTF
TRBD1 | 12 | TRBJ1-1 | TRBV4-1 | TGCGCCAGCAGCTACGCCCTGGGACAGCCTTTCTTT | CASSYALGQPFF
- | 16 | TRBJ2-7 | TRBV7-2 | TGTGCCAGCAGCTTACGAGGAGGGGACAGCACCTACGAGCAGTACTTC | CASSLRGGDSTYEQYF
TRBD2 | 15 | TRBJ2-3 | TRBV6-4 | TGTGCCAGCAGCCCTAGCGGGACGAGCACAGATACGCAGTATTTT | CASSPSGTSTDTQYF
TRBD1 | 15 | TRBJ1-3 | TRBV5-1 | TGCGCCAGCAGCGCCACAGGGGGCTCTGGAAACACCATATATTTT | CASSATGGSGNTIYF
- | 16 | TRBJ1-4 | TRBV25-1 | TGTGCCAGCAGTGAATTTTCTGGGACATCGGAGGAAAAACTGTTTTTT | CASSEFSGTSEEKLFF
- | 15 | TRBJ2-7 | TRBV5-1 | TGCGCCAGCAGCCGCTCAGGAAATCGGATCTACGAGCAGTACTTC | CASSRSGNRIYEQYF
- | 14 | TRBJ2-7 | TRBV15 | TGTGCCACCAGCAGAGATTTGGGGGGCTACGAGCAGTACTTC | CATSRDLGGYEQYF
- | 16 | TRBJ2-3 | TRBV9 | TGTGCCAGCAGCCCCCAAGGGAGGGGGGGAACAGATACGCAGTATTTT | CASSPQGRGGTDTQYF
TRBD2 | 15 | TRBJ2-7 | TRBV5-1 | TGCGCCAGCAGCTTGGTGACTAGCGGGTTTTACGAGCAGTACTTC | CASSLVTSGFYEQYF
TRBD2 | 16 | TRBJ2-3 | TRBV5-5 | TGTGCCAGCAGCTTCCTAGCGGGGGCCCTTACAGATACGCAGTATTTT | CASSFLAGALTDTQYF
TRBD1 | 18 | TRBJ2-2 | TRBV7-2 | TGTGCCAGCAGCTTAGCCTATGCGGGACAGGGGAACACCGGGGAGCTGTTTTTT | CASSLAYAGQGNTGELFF
- | 15 | TRBJ1-4 | TRBV6-5 | TGTGCCAGCGGAGACGGTTACTCAACTAATGAAAAACTGTTTTTT | CASGDGYSTNEKLFF
- | 16 | TRBJ1-5 | TRBV7-2 | TGTGCCAGCAGCTTACGGGCGGGGGATAGCAATCAGCCCCAGCATTTT | CASSLRAGDSNQPQHF
- | 17 | TRBJ2-1 | TRBV18 | TGTGCCAGCTCACCAGTGCAGGGGGGGGCCTCCTACAATGAGCAGTTCTTC | CASSPVQGGASYNEQFF
- | 14 | TRBJ1-1 | TRBV5-5 | TGTGCCAGCAGCTTGAGGCCCACGAACACTGAAGCTTTCTTT | CASSLRPTNTEAFF
- | 12 | TRBJ1-2 | TRBV6-6 | TGTGCCAGCAGTTCGACGGGCTATGGCTACACCTTC | CASSSTGYGYTF
TRBD1 | 15 | TRBJ2-3 | TRBV9 | TGTGCCAGCAGCGTAGAGGGACAGGGGACAGATACGCAGTATTTT | CASSVEGQGTDTQYF
- | 14 | TRBJ2-1 | TRBV2 | TGTGCCAGCACCTATCTTCGGGGGGCGAATGAGCAGTTCTTC | CASTYLRGANEQFF
- | 17 | TRBJ2-1 | TRBV7-9 | TGTGCCAGCAGCCGAATTGGTGGTAGAACCTCCTACAATGAGCAGTTCTTC | CASSRIGGRTSYNEQFF
TRBD1 | 15 | TRBJ2-7 | TRBV11-2 | TGTGCCAGCAGCCAACGACAGGGATGGACCTACGAGCAGTACTTC | CASSQRQGWTYEQYF
- | 13 | TRBJ1-5 | TRBV5-8 | TGTGCCAGCAGCGAGTATAGCAATCAGCCCCAGCATTTT | CASSEYSNQPQHF
TRBD1 | 14 | TRBJ1-2 | TRBV19 | TGTGCCAGTAGTGACAGGGGGCGCGTCTATGGCTACACCTTC | CASSDRGRVYGYTF
- | 13 | TRBJ2-2 | TRBV7-2 | TGTGCCAGCAGTCGACCAGAAACCGGGGAGCTGTTTTTT | CASSRPETGELFF
- | 15 | TRBJ2-6 | TRBV5-1 | TGCGCCAGCAGCACTGGGGTCTCTGGGGCCAACGTCCTGACTTTC | CASSTGVSGANVLTF
TRBD1 | 13 | TRBJ1-2 | TRBV9 | TGTGCCAGCAGCGTAGGACAGGGGGGTGGCTACACCTTC | CASSVGQGGGYTF
TRBD2 | 19 | TRBJ2-3 | TRBV2 | TGTGCCAGCAGTGACCCAGGGGCCCAGGCTGCGGGGGGGACAGATACGCAGTATTTT | CASSDPGAQAAGGTDTQYF
- | 15 | TRBJ2-3 | TRBV7-3 | TGTGCCAGCAGCTTAACCGGAGGTGGTTCAGATACGCAGTATTTT | CASSLTGGGSDTQYF
TRBD1 | 15 | TRBJ1-4 | TRBV7-7 | TGTGCCAGCAGCTTAGGGACAGGGGGACAAGAAAAACTGTTTTTT | CASSLGTGGQEKLFF
- | 18 | TRBJ1-6 | TRBV27 | TGTGCCAGCAGTTTATACTCAGGGAACGATTCTCCTGATTCACCCCTCCACTTT | CASSLYSGNDSPDSPLHF
- | 14 | TRBJ1-2 | TRBV6-2/TRBV6-3 | TGTGCCAGCAGTTACCCGGACAGATTCTATGGCTACACCTTC | CASSYPDRFYGYTF
TRBD2 | 18 | TRBJ2-1 | TRBV11-3 | TGTGCCAGCAGCTTAGATCTTGGCCAGCGGGGGGATTCGGATGAGCAGTTCTTC | CASSLDLGQRGDSDEQFF
- | 13 | TRBJ2-2 | TRBV30 | TGTGCCACGGGACTCCCGAACACCGGGGAGCTGTTTTTT | CATGLPNTGELFF
- | 14 | TRBJ1-1 | TRBV5-6 | TGTGCCAGCAGCTCCCTGGAGAGAGGGCAGGAGGGTTTCTTT | CASSSLERGQEGFF
TRBD1 | 14 | TRBJ1-4 | TRBV5-1 | TGCGCCAGCAGCCGGGGACAGCCTAATGAAAAACTGTTTTTT | CASSRGQPNEKLFF
- | 13 | TRBJ1-2 | TRBV7-3 | TGTGCCAGCAGCTTAGGCACAGTCTATGGCTACACCTTC | CASSLGTVYGYTF
- | 13 | TRBJ1-2 | TRBV7-9 | TGTGCCAGCAGCCCGGACATAATCTATGGCTACACCTTC | CASSPDIIYGYTF
- | 10 | TRBJ2-1 | TRBV4-2 | TGTGCCAGCAGGGGGAATGAGCAGTTCTTC | CASRGNEQFF
- | 13 | TRBJ1-2 | TRBV18 | TGTGCCAGCTCACCAACATCTACTTATGGCTACACCTTC | CASSPTSTYGYTF